A single sample gave rise to the 29 T cell receptor beta chains below, sequenced in a study of T cell repertoires in ileal Crohn's disease. Time point here: neoterminal ileum biopsy at postoperative endoscopy, about 6 months after surgery. Profiling relied on immunoSEQ multiplex PCR, and the TCRdb table lists in-frame clones only, not all of them. The table has over 8,500 clones, around 74% seen once. Sequenced input: ileal tissue. The receptors stem from an adult with Crohn's disease.

This chain connects TRBV6-5 to TRBJ1-1; D possibly corresponds to TRBD1 (5 bases). CDR3 length: 13 amino acids. CDR1 is MNHEY and CDR2 is SVGAGI in the germline V gene. V shed 1 base and J shed 4 bases, with 7 bases lying between them. CDR3: CASSYLGGTEAFF. CDR3 sequence (DNA): TGTGCCAGCAGTTACTTGGGGGGCACTGAAGCTTTCTTT.

A single count supports this clone. The chain combines TRBV28 with TRBJ1-2; D is perhaps TRBD1 (5 bases). Germline CDR1 is MDHEN and CDR2 is SYDVKM. This CDR3 is 12 amino acids long. The germline V and J ends were trimmed by 5 bases and 5 bases, with 9 bases remaining between them. The CDR3, as DNA: TGTGCCAGCAGTCATCAGGGTTATGGCTACACCTTC. This codes for CASSHQGYGYTF.

This chain uses TRBV5-1 with TRBJ1-1; D is perhaps TRBD1 (5 bases). The V end was cut by 1 base, the J end by 1 base, with 8 bases between. Looked up from germline, CDR1 is SGHRS and CDR2 is YFSETQ. The CDR3 loop spans 14 amino acids. The CDR3 region has the DNA TGCGCCAGCAGCTTGAGACAGACGAACACTGAAGCTTTCTTT. Translation: CASSLRQTNTEAFF.

This clone turned up a few times. The chain carries TRBV30 and TRBJ2-2; 7 bases are shared with TRBD1. The germline gives CDR1 GTSNPN, CDR2 SVGIG (reference sequence). V trimming: 1 base; J trimming: 0 bases; junction bases outside the gene matches: 11. This CDR3 region has 18 residues. This chain's CDR3 is CAWSDLSTGVANTGELFF. CDR3 sequence (DNA): TGTGCCTGGAGTGACCTCTCAACAGGGGTTGCGAACACCGGGGAGCTGTTTTTT.

The V call is TRBV2, the J call TRBJ2-7; D remains ambiguous. The CDR3 is 14 residues long. V lost 4 bases and J lost 1, with 11 bases in between. Per the germline V gene, CDR1 is SNHLY and CDR2 is FYNNEI. This chain's CDR3 is CASSVGVTSYEQYF. CDR3 DNA: TGTGCCAGCAGTGTCGGAGTCACTTCCTACGAGCAGTACTTC.

The chain uses TRBV6-4 and TRBJ2-1, with a weak D call TRBD2 (6 bases). The V end was cut by 0 bases, the J end by 6 bases, with 6 bases between. Germline CDR1 reads MRHNA; CDR2 reads SNTAGT. This CDR3 contains 13 residues. In DNA, the CDR3 is TGTGCCAGCAGTGACTCGACTAGCAATGAGCAGTTCTTC. This codes for CASSDSTSNEQFF.

The chain links TRBV27 to TRBJ2-5; D may be TRBD1 (6 bases). The J call may not be correct, given that the DNA end is closer to TRBJ2-7. The CDR3 is 12 amino acids. The germline V gene has CDR1 MNHEY and CDR2 SMNVEV (reference sequence). In DNA, the CDR3 is TGTGCCAGCAGTGGGGTAGGGGGCGAGCAGTACTTC. Translating gives CASSGVGGEQYF.

The genes are TRBV30 and TRBJ1-2, with 11 bases that match TRBD1. V was pared by 4 bases and J by 4 bases, with 5 bases of the junction left unmatched. CDR3 length: 14 residues. Germline assignment: CDR1 GTSNPN and CDR2 SVGIG (reference sequence). CDR3 in DNA: TGTGCCTGGACCCGGGACAGGGGGGTCTATGGCTACACCTTC. This gives the protein CAWTRDRGVYGYTF.

The chain has TRBV5-6 and TRBJ1-1; D is perhaps TRBD1 (5 bases). V was pared by 4 bases and J by 6 bases, with 19 bases between. The CDR3 runs 15 residues. CDR1 and CDR2 (germline): SGHDT, YYEEEE. CDR3 in DNA: TGTGCCAGCAGCCTGGGTACCAGGGAATTGCCTGAAGCTTTCTTT. Translation: CASSLGTRELPEAFF. Using reference TRBV5-6 and TRBJ1-1 for the parts outside the CDR3, the full variable domain is DAGVTQSPTHLIKTRGQQVTLRCSPKSGHDTVSWYQQALGQGPQFIFQYYEEEERQRGNFPDRFSGHQFPNYSSELNVNALLLGDSALYLCASSLGTRELPEAFFGQGTRLTVV.

This chain joins TRBV5-1 and TRBJ1-4; 11 nucleotides agree with TRBD1. Looked up from germline, CDR1 is SGHRS and CDR2 is YFSETQ. This CDR3 region has 15 residues. The V segment lost 4 bases and the J segment 8 bases; nucleotides outside the gene matches: 7. Here the CDR3 reads CASSLRGQGDEKLFF. As DNA, the CDR3 is TGCGCCAGCAGCCTGAGGGGACAGGGGGACGAAAAACTGTTTTTT.

The rearrangement uses TRBV5-1 and TRBJ2-1; TRBD1 aligns across 8 bases. The germline V gene encodes CDR1 SGHRS and CDR2 YFSETQ. With 4 bases clipped from V and 7 bases from J, the junction kept 7 bases outside the gene matches. The CDR3 sequence is 14 residues long. The CDR3 DNA is TGCGCCAGCAGCCGGGGACAGGTTTCGAATGAGCAGTTCTTC. Encoded protein: CASSRGQVSNEQFF.

This rearrangement joins TRBV25-1 to TRBJ1-5; D may be TRBD1 (6 bases). Germline V gene lookup returns CDR1 MGHDK and CDR2 SYGVNS. This CDR3 is 15 amino acids long. Trimming stripped 2 bases from V and 4 bases from J, with 12 bases between. The CDR3 sequence is CASSEKGQGNQPQHF. CDR3 DNA: TGTGCCAGCAGTGAAAAAGGGCAGGGGAATCAGCCCCAGCATTTT. Full variable domain (rest looked up from reference TRBV25-1 and TRBJ1-5): EADIYQTPRYLVIGTGKKITLECSQTMGHDKMYWYQQDPGMELHLIHYSYGVNSTEKGDLSSESTVSRIRTEHFPLTLESARPSHTSQYLCASSEKGQGNQPQHFGDGTRLSIL.

The chain combines TRBV6-5 with TRBJ1-1, with 8 bases aligning to TRBD1. This CDR3 is built from 11 residues. Losses at the gene ends were 8 bases for V and 11 bases for J; bases not matched to a gene: 7. CDR1 and CDR2 (germline): MNHEY, SVGAGI. CDR3 loop: CASPTGVEAFF. CDR3 DNA: TGTGCCAGCCCGACAGGGGTGGAGGCTTTCTTT.

The J gene is TRBJ2-4, the V gene TRBV19; D is unresolved. Trimming removed 5 bases from V and 8 bases from J, with 16 bases in between. Germline assignment: CDR1 LNHDA and CDR2 SQIVND (reference sequence). The CDR3 sequence is 14 residues long. The chain's CDR3 is CASSPEAGWHIQYF. DNA for the CDR3: TGTGCCAGTAGTCCCGAGGCCGGGTGGCACATTCAGTACTTC.

This sequence joins TRBV2 and TRBJ2-3, with 10 bases that match TRBD2. J lost 0 bases, V lost 2 bases, and 14 bases had no gene match. Germline V gene lookup returns CDR1 SNHLY and CDR2 FYNNEI. CDR3 length: 20 residues. This chain's CDR3 is CASSESGWLAGEMSTDTQYF. In DNA, the CDR3 is TGTGCCAGCAGTGAATCGGGATGGCTAGCGGGGGAAATGAGCACAGATACGCAGTATTTT. Together with reference TRBV2 and TRBJ2-3, the CDR3 gives the full variable domain: EPEVTQTPSHQVTQMGQEVILRCVPISNHLYFYWYRQILGQKVEFLVSFYNNEISEKSEIFDDQFSVERPDGSNFTLKIRSTKLEDSAMYFCASSESGWLAGEMSTDTQYFGPGTRLTVL.

This clone appeared a few times. This CDR3 reads CASSTGTGKGYEQYF. DNA for the CDR3: TGTGCCAGCAGTACCGGGACAGGGAAGGGCTACGAGCAGTACTTC. V is TRBV2 and J is TRBJ2-7; 9 nucleotides align to TRBD1. V lost 5 bases and J lost 3; bases outside the gene matches: 8. The CDR3 has 15 residues. Germline V CDR1 and CDR2: SNHLY, FYNNEI.

This sequence joins TRBV6-5 and TRBJ1-2, with D perhaps TRBD1 (5 bases). Trimming cost V 5 bases and J 7 bases, with 14 bases left between them. The CDR3 runs 13 residues. Germline lookup yields CDR1 MNHEY and CDR2 SVGAGI. The CDR3 spells CASSHGTSGGYTF. CDR3 bases: TGTGCCAGCAGTCACGGGACTTCAGGTGGCTACACCTTC.

This clone was observed a few times. The chain is built from TRBV29-1 and TRBJ2-4; D possibly corresponds to TRBD1 (5 bases). Germline V gene lookup returns CDR1 SQVTM and CDR2 ANQGSEA. Trimming cost V 3 bases and J 7 bases, with 19 bases left between them. This CDR3 is 15 amino acids long. As DNA, the CDR3 is TGCAGCGTTGACGGCAGGGAAGGCTCGCGGAACATTCAGTACTTC. This gives the protein CSVDGREGSRNIQYF.

The V call is TRBV5-1, the J call TRBJ1-5; D is unclear. Between the trimmed V and J ends, which lost 0 bases and 1 base, there was a span of 11 bases. Germline V lookup: CDR1 SGHRS, CDR2 YFSETQ. The CDR3 is 16 residues long. In DNA form, the CDR3 reads TGCGCCAGCAGCTTGGGAACGGGGTTGAGCAATCAGCCCCAGCATTTT. Translation: CASSLGTGLSNQPQHF.

The chain carries TRBV6-4 and TRBJ2-1; D is unresolved. From germline, CDR1 is MRHNA and CDR2 SNTAGT. The CDR3 has 14 amino acids. Trimming took off 6 bases at V and 3 bases at J, with 12 bases between the two ends. The chain's CDR3 is CASSATRDYNEQFF. CDR3 nucleotides: TGTGCCAGCAGCGCAACCCGCGACTACAATGAGCAGTTCTTC.

J is TRBJ2-3 and V is TRBV10-3; D gene uncertain. Trimming took 3 bases from V and 4 from J, leaving 5 bases between them. The CDR3 has 12 residues. Looked up from germline, CDR1 is ENHRY and CDR2 is SYGVKD. This CDR3 is CAISEAPDTQYF. The CDR3 DNA sequence: TGTGCCATCAGTGAAGCCCCAGATACGCAGTATTTT.

V usage is TRBV30 and J usage is TRBJ1-6; TRBD1 is a possible D gene (6 bases). The CDR3 has 16 residues. Trimming shortened V by 5 bases and J by 7 bases, and 21 bases separated the two germline ends. From germline, CDR1 is GTSNPN and CDR2 SVGIG (reference sequence). CDR3 region: CAWGKVTGIWNSPLHF. CDR3 coding DNA: TGTGCCTGGGGGAAGGTCACAGGGATTTGGAATTCACCCCTCCACTTT.

J is TRBJ1-5 and V is TRBV19; a weak D match, TRBD1 (6 bases). In germline, CDR1 is LNHDA, CDR2 SQIVND (reference sequence). V dropped 5 bases and J dropped 0 bases, with 14 bases sitting between them. The CDR3 totals 16 residues. CDR3 amino acids: CASSPSGAHSNQPQHF. The CDR3 DNA follows: TGTGCCAGTAGTCCGTCAGGGGCTCATAGCAATCAGCCCCAGCATTTT.

This clone was observed a handful of times. The rearrangement joins TRBV5-1 to TRBJ2-7; 9 bases are shared with TRBD2. CDR3 size: 13 residues. J gave up 7 bases and V 4 bases, and 6 bases lay outside the gene matches. Germline-derived CDR1 and CDR2 are SGHRS and YFSETQ. CDR3 protein: CASSPGTSLEQYF. CDR3 DNA: TGCGCCAGCAGCCCCGGGACTAGCCTTGAGCAGTACTTC.

The chain joins TRBV6-1 to TRBJ1-5; TRBD1 matches at 8 bases. The CDR3 runs 14 residues. Germline CDR1 reads MNHNS; CDR2 reads SASEGT. J lost 9 bases, V lost 3 bases, and 7 bases had no gene match. CDR3 DNA sequence: TGTGCCAGCAGTGAGGGACAGGAGTTTCGGCCCCAGCATTTT. This codes for CASSEGQEFRPQHF.

J is TRBJ2-7 and V is TRBV28; D ambiguous. V lost 5 bases and J lost 4, with 9 bases in between. This CDR3 is 12 amino acids long. Germline V gene data show CDR1 as MDHEN and CDR2 as SYDVKM. DNA of the CDR3: TGTGCCAGCAGTCCCATGAGTTACGAGCAGTACTTC. Translated: CASSPMSYEQYF.

The chain couples TRBV19 to TRBJ2-7, with D possibly being TRBD1 (6 bases). The CDR3 runs to 12 residues. Trimming took off 5 bases at V and 7 bases at J, with 12 bases between the two ends. Germline loops: CDR1 LNHDA, CDR2 SQIVND (reference sequence). The chain's CDR3 is CASSAGAREQYF. The CDR3, as DNA: TGTGCCAGTAGTGCAGGGGCGCGGGAGCAGTACTTC. Based on the CDR3 plus reference TRBV19 and TRBJ2-7, the full variable domain is DGGITQSPKYLFRKEGQNVTLSCEQNLNHDAMYWYRQDPGQGLRLIYYSQIVNDFQKGDIAEGYSVSREKKESFPLTVTSAQKNPTAFYLCASSAGAREQYFGPGTRLTVT.

The chain joins TRBV5-4 to TRBJ1-2; TRBD1 might be the D (5 bases). This CDR3 is 15 amino acids long. Germline assignment: CDR1 SGHNT and CDR2 YYREEE (reference sequence). V was cut by 4 bases and J by 2 bases, with 15 bases left in between. The CDR3 is CASSTGQPGNYGYTF. CDR3 DNA: TGTGCCAGCAGCACCGGACAACCTGGAAACTATGGCTACACCTTC.

This clone is categorized as medium-sized (0.01 to 0.1%). The chain couples TRBV5-1 to TRBJ1-2, with 8 bases aligning to TRBD1. Germline trimming cut 4 bases from V and 7 bases from J; bases unmatched to any gene: 3. In germline, CDR1 is SGHRS, CDR2 YFSETQ. The CDR3 extends over 12 amino acids. The DNA for the CDR3 is TGCGCCAGCAGCATGGACAGGGTTGGCTACACCTTC. Protein sequence: CASSMDRVGYTF.